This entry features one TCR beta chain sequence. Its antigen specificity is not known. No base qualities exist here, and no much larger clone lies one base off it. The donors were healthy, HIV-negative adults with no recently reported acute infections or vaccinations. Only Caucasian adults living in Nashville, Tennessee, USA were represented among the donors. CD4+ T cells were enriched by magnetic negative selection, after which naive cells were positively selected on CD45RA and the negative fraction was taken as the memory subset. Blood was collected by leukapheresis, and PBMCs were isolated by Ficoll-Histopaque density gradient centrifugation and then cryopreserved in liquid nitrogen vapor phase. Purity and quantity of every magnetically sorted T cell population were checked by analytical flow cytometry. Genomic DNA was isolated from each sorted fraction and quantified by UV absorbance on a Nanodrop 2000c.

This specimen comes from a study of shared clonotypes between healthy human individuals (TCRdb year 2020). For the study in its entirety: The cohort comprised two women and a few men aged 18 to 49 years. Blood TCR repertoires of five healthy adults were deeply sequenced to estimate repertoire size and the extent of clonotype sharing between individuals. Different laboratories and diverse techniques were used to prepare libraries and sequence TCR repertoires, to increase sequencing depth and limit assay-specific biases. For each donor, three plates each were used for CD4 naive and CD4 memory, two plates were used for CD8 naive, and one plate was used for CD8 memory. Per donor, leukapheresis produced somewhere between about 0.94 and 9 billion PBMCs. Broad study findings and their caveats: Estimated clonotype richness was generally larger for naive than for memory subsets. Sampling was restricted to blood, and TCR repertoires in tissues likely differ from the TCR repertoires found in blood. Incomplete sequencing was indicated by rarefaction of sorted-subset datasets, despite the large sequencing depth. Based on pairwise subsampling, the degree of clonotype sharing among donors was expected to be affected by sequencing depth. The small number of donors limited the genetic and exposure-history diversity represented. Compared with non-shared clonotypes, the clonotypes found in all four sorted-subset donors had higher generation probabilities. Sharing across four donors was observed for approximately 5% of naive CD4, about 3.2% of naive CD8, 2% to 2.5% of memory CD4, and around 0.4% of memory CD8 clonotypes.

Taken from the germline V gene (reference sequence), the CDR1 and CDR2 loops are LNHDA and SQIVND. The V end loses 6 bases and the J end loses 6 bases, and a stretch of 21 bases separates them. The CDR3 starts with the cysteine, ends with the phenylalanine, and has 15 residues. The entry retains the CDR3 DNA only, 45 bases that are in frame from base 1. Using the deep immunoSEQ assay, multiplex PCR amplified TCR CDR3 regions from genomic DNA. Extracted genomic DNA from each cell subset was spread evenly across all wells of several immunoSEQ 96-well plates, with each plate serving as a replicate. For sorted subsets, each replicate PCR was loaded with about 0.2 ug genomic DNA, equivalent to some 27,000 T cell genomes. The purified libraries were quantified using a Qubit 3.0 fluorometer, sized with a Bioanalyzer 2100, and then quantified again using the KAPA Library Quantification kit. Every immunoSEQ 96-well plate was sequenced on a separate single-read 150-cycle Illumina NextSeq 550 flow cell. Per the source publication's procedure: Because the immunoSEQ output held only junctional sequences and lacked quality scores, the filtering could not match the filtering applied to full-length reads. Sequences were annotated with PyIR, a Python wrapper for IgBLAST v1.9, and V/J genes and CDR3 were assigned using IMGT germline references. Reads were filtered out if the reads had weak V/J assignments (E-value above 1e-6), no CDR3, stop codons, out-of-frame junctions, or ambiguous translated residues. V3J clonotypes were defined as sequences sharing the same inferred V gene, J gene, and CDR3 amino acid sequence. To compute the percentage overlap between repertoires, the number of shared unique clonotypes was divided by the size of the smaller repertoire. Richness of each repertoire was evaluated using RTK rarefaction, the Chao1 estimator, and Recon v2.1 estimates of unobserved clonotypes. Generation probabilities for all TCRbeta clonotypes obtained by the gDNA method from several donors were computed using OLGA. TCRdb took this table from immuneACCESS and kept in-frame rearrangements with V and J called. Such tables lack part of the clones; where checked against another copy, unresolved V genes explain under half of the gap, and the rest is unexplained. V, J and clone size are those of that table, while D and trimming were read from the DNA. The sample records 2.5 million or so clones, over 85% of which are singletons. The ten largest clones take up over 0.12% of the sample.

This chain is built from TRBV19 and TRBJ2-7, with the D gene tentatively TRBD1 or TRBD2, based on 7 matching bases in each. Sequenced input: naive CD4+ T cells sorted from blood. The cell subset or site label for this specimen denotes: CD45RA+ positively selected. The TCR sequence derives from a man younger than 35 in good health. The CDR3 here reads CASRSGTTDRVEQYF. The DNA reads TGTGCCAGTAGATCGGGGACTACAGACAGGGTCGAGCAGTACTTC.